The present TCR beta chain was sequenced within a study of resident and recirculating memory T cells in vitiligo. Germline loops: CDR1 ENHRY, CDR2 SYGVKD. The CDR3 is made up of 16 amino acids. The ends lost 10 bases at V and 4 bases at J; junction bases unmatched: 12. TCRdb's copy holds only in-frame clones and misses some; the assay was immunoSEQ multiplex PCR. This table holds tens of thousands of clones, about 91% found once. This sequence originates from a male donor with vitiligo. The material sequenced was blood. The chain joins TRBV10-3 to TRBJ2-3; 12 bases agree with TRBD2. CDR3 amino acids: CATAPLTSGRPDTQYF. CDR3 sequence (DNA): TGTGCCACCGCGCCCTTGACTAGCGGGAGACCAGATACGCAGTATTTT.